What follows describes a single TCR beta chain. Its binding antigen is unknown. Base quality data are lacking; no much larger clone is found one base away. Using the deep immunoSEQ assay, TCR CDR3 regions were amplified from genomic DNA by multiplex PCR. Extracted genomic DNA from each cell subset was spread evenly across all wells of several immunoSEQ 96-well plates, with each plate serving as a replicate. Each replicate PCR for sorted subsets received roughly 200 ng genomic DNA, equal to 30,000 or so T cell genomes. The purified libraries were quantified using a Qubit 3.0 fluorometer, sized with a Bioanalyzer 2100, and then quantified again using the KAPA Library Quantification kit. Every immunoSEQ 96-well plate was sequenced on a separate single-read 150-cycle Illumina NextSeq 550 flow cell. From the authors' description of their analysis: Because only junctional sequences without quality scores were contained in the immunoSEQ output, filtering matching that applied to full-length reads could not be performed. Sequences were annotated with PyIR, a Python wrapper for IgBLAST v1.9, using IMGT germline references to assign V/J genes and CDR3. Reads with weak V/J assignments (E-value above 1e-6), missing CDR3, stop codons, out-of-frame junctions, or ambiguous translated residues were removed. V3J clonotypes were defined as sequences sharing the same inferred V gene, J gene, and CDR3 amino acid sequence. Percentage overlap between repertoires was calculated by dividing the number of shared unique clonotypes by the size of the smaller repertoire. Three approaches were used to assess repertoire richness: RTK rarefaction, the Chao1 estimator, and Recon v2.1 estimates of unobserved clonotypes. For all TCRbeta clonotypes obtained by the gDNA method from a few donors, generation probabilities were computed with OLGA. As stored in TCRdb, this immuneACCESS dataset retains in-frame rearrangements with V and J assigned. A fraction of the clones does not appear; measured against another copy, unresolved V genes explain less than half of the discrepancy, and the remainder lacks a known reason. Clonal size and the V and J genes are those of that table, whereas D and trimming came from the DNA. Counted in this sample were about 2 million clones; 95% of them appeared once. Together, the top ten hold 0.13% of the sample.

Donors were healthy HIV-negative adults with no recently reported acute infections or vaccinations. Every donor was a Caucasian adult living in Nashville, Tennessee, USA. CD4+ T cells were enriched by magnetic negative selection, after which naive cells were positively selected on CD45RA and the negative fraction was taken as the memory subset. Blood was obtained by leukapheresis, after which PBMCs were separated by Ficoll-Histopaque density gradient centrifugation and cryopreserved in liquid nitrogen vapor phase. Purity and quantity of every magnetically sorted T cell population were checked by analytical flow cytometry. Each sorted fraction had its genomic DNA isolated and then quantified by UV absorbance on a Nanodrop 2000c. The sample comes from a study of shared clonotypes between healthy human individuals (TCRdb year 2020). Regarding the research as a whole: Three men and two women, aged 18 to 49 years, made up the cohort. Libraries were prepared and TCR repertoires were sequenced by different laboratories using diverse techniques, in order to increase sequencing depth and limit assay-specific biases. Between about 0.8 and 9.5 billion PBMCs per donor were obtained by leukapheresis. Blood TCR repertoires of five healthy adults were deeply sequenced to estimate repertoire size and the extent of clonotype sharing between individuals. For each donor, CD4 naive and CD4 memory were each given three plates, CD8 naive was given two plates, and CD8 memory was given one plate. Summary of the overall study and its limitations: Pairwise subsampling led to the expectation that sequencing depth would affect the degree of clonotype sharing among donors. Larger estimated clonotype richness was generally found for naive subsets than for memory subsets. Sampling was restricted to blood, and TCR repertoires in tissue are likely to differ from TCR repertoires in blood. About 4.5% of naive CD4, roughly 3.6% of naive CD8, approximately 2.2% of memory CD4, and 0.4% of memory CD8 clonotypes were shared across a few donors. The genetic and exposure-history diversity represented was limited by the small number of donors. Compared with non-shared clonotypes, the clonotypes found in all four sorted-subset donors had higher generation probabilities. Rarefaction of sorted-subset datasets indicated incomplete sequencing despite the large sequencing depth.

The sequencing sample was made of naive CD4+ T cells sorted from blood. Read against the paper, the sample's cell subset or site label means: CD45RA+ positively selected. The TCR was taken from a man aged 18 to 29 in good health.

The CDR3 is CASSNPSGGNNEQFF. In nucleotide form, the sequence is TGTGCCAGCAGTAACCCTAGCGGGGGAAACAATGAGCAGTTCTTC. The rearrangement joined TRBV6-5 to TRBJ2-1, with 10 bases in between that match TRBD2. Spanning cysteine to phenylalanine, the CDR3 consists of 15 amino acids. Only the CDR3 DNA stays, 45 bases, in frame from base 1. From a lookup of the germline V gene, CDR1 and CDR2 are MNHEY and SVGAGI. V and J are trimmed by 5 bases and 5 bases, and the gene matches miss 6 bases of the junction.